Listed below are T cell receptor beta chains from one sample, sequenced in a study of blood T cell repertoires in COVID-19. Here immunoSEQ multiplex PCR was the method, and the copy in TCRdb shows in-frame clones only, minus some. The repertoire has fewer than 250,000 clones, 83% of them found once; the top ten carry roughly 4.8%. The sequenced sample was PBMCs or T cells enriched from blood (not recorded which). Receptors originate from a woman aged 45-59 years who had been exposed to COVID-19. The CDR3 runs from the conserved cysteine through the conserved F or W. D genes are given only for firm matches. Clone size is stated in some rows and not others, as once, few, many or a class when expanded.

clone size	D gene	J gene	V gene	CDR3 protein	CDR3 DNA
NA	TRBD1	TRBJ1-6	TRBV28	CASSLMGQYNSPLHF	TGTGCCAGCAGTTTAATGGGACAGTATAATTCACCCCTCCACTTT
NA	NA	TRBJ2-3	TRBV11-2	CASSVISALSTDTQYF	TGTGCCAGCAGCGTAATTAGCGCTCTGAGCACAGATACGCAGTATTTT
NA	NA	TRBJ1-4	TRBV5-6	CASSVDRGKLFF	TGTGCCAGCAGCGTAGACCGGGGAAAACTGTTTTTT
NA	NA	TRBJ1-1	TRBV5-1	CASSLMADTEAFF	TGCGCCAGCAGCTTGATGGCGGACACTGAAGCTTTCTTT
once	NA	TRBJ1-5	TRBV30	CAWSVLGRGQPQHF	TGTGCCTGGAGTGTACTCGGAAGGGGTCAGCCCCAGCATTTT
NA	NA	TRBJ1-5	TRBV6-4	CASAREVSNQPQHF	TGTGCCAGCGCCAGGGAGGTGAGCAATCAGCCCCAGCATTTT
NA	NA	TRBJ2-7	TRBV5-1	CASTLGPPPYEQYF	TGCGCCAGCACCCTTGGGCCTCCCCCTTACGAGCAGTACTTC
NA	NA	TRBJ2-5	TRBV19	CASSANRRQETQYF	TGTGCCAGTAGTGCTAACAGGCGGCAAGAGACCCAGTACTTC
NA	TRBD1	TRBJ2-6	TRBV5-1	CASSPDRISGANVLTF	TGCGCCAGCAGCCCGGACAGGATCTCTGGGGCCAACGTCCTGACTTTC
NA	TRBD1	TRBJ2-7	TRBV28	CASRHRDRVEQYF	TGTGCCAGCAGACATCGCGACAGGGTCGAGCAGTACTTC
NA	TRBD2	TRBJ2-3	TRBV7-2	CASSELAGYTDTQYF	TGTGCCAGCAGTGAACTAGCGGGGTACACAGATACGCAGTATTTT
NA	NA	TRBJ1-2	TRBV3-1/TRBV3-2	CASSLGRVEGGYTF	TGTGCCAGCAGCCTGGGGAGGGTCGAGGGGGGCTACACCTTC
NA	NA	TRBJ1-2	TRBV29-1	CSVGEAYGYTF	TGCAGCGTTGGGGAGGCCTATGGCTACACCTTC
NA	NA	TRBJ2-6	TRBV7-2	CASSPGHFSGANVLTF	TGTGCCAGCAGCCCCGGACATTTCTCTGGGGCCAACGTCCTGACTTTC
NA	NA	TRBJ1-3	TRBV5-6	CASSLVSSGNTIYF	TGTGCCAGCAGCTTGGTCAGCTCTGGAAACACCATATATTTT
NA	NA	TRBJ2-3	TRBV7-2	CASSFSGLPTDTQYF	TGTGCCAGCAGCTTCAGCGGACTCCCGACAGATACGCAGTATTTT
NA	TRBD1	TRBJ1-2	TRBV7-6	CASSAKTGLGYGYTF	TGTGCCAGCAGCGCCAAGACAGGGCTAGGCTATGGCTACACCTTC
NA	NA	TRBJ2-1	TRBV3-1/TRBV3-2	CASSQDRGTEQFF	TGTGCCAGCAGCCAAGATAGGGGGACTGAGCAGTTCTTC
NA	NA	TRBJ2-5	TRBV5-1	CASSSDWLETQYF	TGCGCCAGCAGCTCGGACTGGCTAGAGACCCAGTACTTC
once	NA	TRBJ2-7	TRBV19	CASSPGQGRYEQYF	TGTGCCAGTAGTCCCGGGCAGGGTCGCTACGAGCAGTACTTC
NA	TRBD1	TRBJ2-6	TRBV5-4	CASSFRDRAGANVLTF	TGTGCCAGCAGCTTCCGGGACAGGGCCGGGGCCAACGTCCTGACTTTC
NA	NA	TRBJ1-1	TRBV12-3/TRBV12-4	CASTRGTEAFF	TGTGCCAGCACCCGGGGAACTGAAGCTTTCTTT
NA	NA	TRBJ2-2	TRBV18	CASSPPTGPGELFF	TGTGCCAGCTCACCGCCGACAGGCCCCGGGGAGCTGTTTTTT
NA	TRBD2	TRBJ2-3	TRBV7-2	CASSLELAGGPPPYF	TGTGCCAGCAGCTTAGAGCTAGCGGGGGGCCCGCCCCCGTATTTT
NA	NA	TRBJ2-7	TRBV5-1	CASSRTGGEYEQYF	TGCGCCAGCAGCCGTACCGGGGGAGAGTACGAGCAGTACTTC
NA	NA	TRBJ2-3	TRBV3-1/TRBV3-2	CASSSQTGRTDTQYF	TGTGCCAGCAGCTCACAGACAGGGAGGACAGATACGCAGTATTTT
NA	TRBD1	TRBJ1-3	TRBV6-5	CATRTGENTIYF	TGTGCCACCCGGACAGGGGAGAACACCATATATTTT
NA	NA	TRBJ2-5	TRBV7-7	CASSSGLLQETQYF	TGTGCCAGCAGCTCAGGACTCTTGCAAGAGACCCAGTACTTC
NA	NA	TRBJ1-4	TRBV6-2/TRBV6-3	CASSYAPGVLFF	TGTGCCAGCAGTTACGCGCCGGGAGTTCTGTTTTTT
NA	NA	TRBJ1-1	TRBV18	CASSPPGAQNTEAFF	TGTGCCAGCTCACCACCGGGAGCACAGAACACTGAAGCTTTCTTT
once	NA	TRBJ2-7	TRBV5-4	CASSFNSGPAYEQYF	TGTGCCAGCAGCTTTAACTCGGGTCCTGCCTACGAGCAGTACTTC
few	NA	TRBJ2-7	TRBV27	CASSSLTGRTYEQYF	TGTGCCAGCAGTTCCCTGACAGGACGCACTTACGAGCAGTACTTC
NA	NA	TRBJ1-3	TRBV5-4	CASSPWPSGNTIYF	TGTGCCAGCAGCCCGTGGCCCTCTGGAAACACCATATATTTT
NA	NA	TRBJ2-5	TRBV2	CASAVRRSQVQETQYF	TGTGCCAGCGCCGTTCGGCGGAGCCAAGTCCAAGAGACCCAGTACTTC
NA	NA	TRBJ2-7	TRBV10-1	CASSESNYEQYF	TGCGCCAGCAGTGAGTCTAATTACGAGCAGTACTTC
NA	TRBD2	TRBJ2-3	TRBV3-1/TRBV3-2	CASSQGEPAGELTDTQYF	TGTGCCAGCAGCCAAGGAGAACCAGCGGGGGAGTTGACAGATACGCAGTATTTT
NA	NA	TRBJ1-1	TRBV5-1	CASSAGLTLNTEAFF	TGCGCCAGCAGCGCGGGACTGACATTGAACACTGAAGCTTTCTTT
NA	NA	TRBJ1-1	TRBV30	CAWNLGRVRNTEAFF	TGTGCCTGGAACCTCGGGAGGGTCCGTAACACTGAAGCTTTCTTT
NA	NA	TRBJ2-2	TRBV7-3	CASSISGGGELFF	TGTGCCAGCAGCATCAGTGGCGGGGGGGAGCTGTTTTTT
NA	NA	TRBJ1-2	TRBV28	CASRIGDPNYGYTF	TGTGCCAGCAGAATAGGAGACCCTAACTATGGCTACACCTTC
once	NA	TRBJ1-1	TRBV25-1	CASSEYRQAEAFF	TGTGCCAGCAGTGAATATCGGCAGGCTGAAGCTTTCTTT